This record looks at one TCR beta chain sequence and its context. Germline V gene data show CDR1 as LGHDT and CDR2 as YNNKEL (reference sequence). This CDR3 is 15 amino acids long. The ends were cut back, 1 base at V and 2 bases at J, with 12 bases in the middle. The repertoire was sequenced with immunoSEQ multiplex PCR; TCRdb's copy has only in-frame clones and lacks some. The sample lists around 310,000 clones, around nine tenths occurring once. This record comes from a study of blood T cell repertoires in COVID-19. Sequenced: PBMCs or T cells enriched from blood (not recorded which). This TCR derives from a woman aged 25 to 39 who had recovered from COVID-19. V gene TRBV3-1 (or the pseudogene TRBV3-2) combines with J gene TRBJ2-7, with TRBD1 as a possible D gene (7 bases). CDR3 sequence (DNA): TGTGCCAGCAGCCAAGGCGGGACAGCGCCCTACGAGCAGTACTTC. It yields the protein CASSQGGTAPYEQYF.